This entry features one T cell receptor (beta chain) sequence. A much larger clone is a single base away; this may be a read error. MiXCR, applied by TCRdb to the RACE reads, yields one record per CDR3 protein. The sample contains 85,000 or so distinct CDR3 sequences, 9.5% to 13% of which appear only once. Trimming took off 4 bases at V and 4 bases at J, with 12 bases between the two ends. CDR1 and CDR2 from the germline V gene are MGHRA and YSYEKL. This CDR3 is 14 amino acids long. Noted time point: patch test 2, 6 weeks after DPC sensitization. The sample's treatment: therapeutic diphenylcyclopropenone sensitization with weekly scalp DPC. This entry comes from a study of human T cells and chemical hapten exposure.

The sequence was obtained from a man aged 18 to 30 with alopecia areata. Some clones in this sample may be carry-over from other donors' samples. The chain joins TRBV4-1 to TRBJ2-3; D not resolved. This material consisted of whole blood, taken in connection with sensitization to the hapten diphenylcyclopropenone (DPC). CDR3 residues: CASSLPGFADTQYF. The DNA of the CDR3 is TGCGCCAGCAGCCTCCCCGGGTTCGCAGATACGCAGTATTTT.